The 14 T cell receptor beta chains reported below all come from one sample, sequenced in a study of shared clonotypes between healthy human individuals. Selected positively for CCR7 and CD45RO-negative, naive CD8 cells excluded terminally differentiated effector memory CD45RA+ cells. The assay was immunoSEQ multiplex PCR, and TCRdb's table has in-frame clones only and misses some. Of around 1.9 million clones in the sample, roughly 91% are singletons; the top ten hold roughly 1.7%. The source material was naive CD8+ T cells from PBMCs. The source of these receptors is a man aged 18 to 29 in good health. Some clones in this sample may be carry-over from other donors' samples.

This chain links TRBV7-8 with TRBJ1-1; D is uncertain. The germline V and J ends were trimmed by 3 bases and 1 base, with 6 bases remaining between them. This CDR3 comprises 13 residues. CDR1 is SGHVS, CDR2 FQNEAQ, per germline. The CDR3 here is CASSFRSNTEAFF. CDR3 in DNA: TGTGCCAGCAGCTTTCGGTCGAACACTGAAGCTTTCTTT.

This clone was counted a single time. Other DNA variants within this sample encode the same CDR3. This chain connects TRBV28 to TRBJ2-7; D perhaps matches TRBD1 (7 bases). The V gene's germline CDR1 is MDHEN and CDR2 SYDVKM. The V and J ends lost 3 bases and 2 bases respectively, with 11 bases between them. CDR3 length equals 14 residues. CDR3 bases: TGTGCCAGCAGTTTCAGGGGGGCTGCCTACGAGCAGTACTTC. Translated: CASSFRGAAYEQYF.

The rearrangement joins TRBV7-9 to TRBJ2-6, with D perhaps TRBD1 (6 bases). The V end lost 5 bases, the J end lost 0 bases, and 20 bases lay between the germline ends. The germline V gene has CDR1 SEHNR and CDR2 FQNEAQ (reference sequence). The CDR3 contains 19 residues. The chain's CDR3 is CASSERTDSSSSGANVLTF. The CDR3 coding sequence is TGTGCCAGCAGCGAACGGACGGACAGCTCAAGCTCTGGGGCCAACGTCCTGACTTTC.

The chain joins TRBV5-4 to TRBJ1-1, with 7 bases aligning to TRBD1. The trim removed 4 bases at V and 6 bases at J, leaving 6 bases unmatched. This CDR3 has 13 amino acids. Germline CDR1 is SGHNT and CDR2 is YYREEE (reference sequence). CDR3 sequence: CASSVDRVSEAFF. The CDR3 nucleotides read TGTGCCAGCAGCGTCGACAGGGTCTCTGAAGCTTTCTTT.

V is TRBV7-9 and J is TRBJ2-1, with 10 bases aligning to TRBD2. This CDR3 is 17 amino acids long. CDR1 is SEHNR, CDR2 FQNEAQ, per germline (reference sequence). V shed 2 bases and J 4 bases; nucleotides not matched to a gene: 8. CDR3 coding DNA: TGTGCCAGCAGCTTACCCTCCGGACTAGCGGTTTACAATGAGCAGTTCTTC. The encoded protein is CASSLPSGLAVYNEQFF.

The genes are TRBV27 and TRBJ1-4; perhaps TRBD1 as D (5 bases). The CDR3 runs to 15 residues. CDR1 and CDR2 (germline): MNHEY, SMNVEV (reference sequence). V was cut by 2 bases and J by 3 bases, with 10 bases left in between. This chain's CDR3 is CASSLQGAPNEKLFF. CDR3 sequence (DNA): TGTGCCAGCAGTTTACAGGGTGCCCCTAATGAAAAACTGTTTTTT.

The chain joins TRBV29-1 to TRBJ2-2; TRBD2 matches at 13 bases. Germline CDR1 reads SQVTM; CDR2 reads ANQGSEA. This CDR3 region has 14 residues. V trimming: 7 bases; J trimming: 7 bases; junction bases outside the gene matches: 6. The CDR3 is CSALAGGPNGELFF. The CDR3 region has the DNA TGCAGCGCACTAGCGGGAGGGCCGAACGGGGAGCTGTTTTTT.

The chain couples TRBV18 to TRBJ2-7; TRBD2 is a possible D gene (5 bases). Trimming pared 2 bases from V and 5 bases from J, leaving 16 bases between. The CDR3 sequence is 15 residues long. In germline, CDR1 is KGHSH, CDR2 LQKENI. CDR3 region: CASSPLKAVEDEQYF. CDR3 in DNA: TGTGCCAGCTCACCATTAAAGGCAGTGGAGGACGAGCAGTACTTC.

The gene calls are TRBV7-9 and TRBJ2-7, with D tentatively TRBD1 (7 bases). Germline V gene lookup returns CDR1 SEHNR and CDR2 FQNEAQ (reference sequence). V was pared by 0 bases and J by 1 base, with 10 bases between. The CDR3 consists of 15 residues. The CDR3 loop is CASSLAEGQSYEQYF. DNA of the CDR3: TGTGCCAGCAGCTTAGCGGAGGGACAGTCCTACGAGCAGTACTTC. Full variable domain (missing parts from reference TRBV7-9 and TRBJ2-7): DTGVSQNPRHKITKRGQNVTFRCDPISEHNRLYWYRQTLGQGPEFLTYFQNEAQLEKSRLLSDRFSAERPKGSFSTLEIQRTEQGDSAMYLCASSLAEGQSYEQYFGPGTRLTVT.

The V call is TRBV29-1, the J call TRBJ2-1, with D possibly being TRBD2 (5 bases). Germline V lookup: CDR1 SQVTM, CDR2 ANQGSEA. V was trimmed by 3 bases and J by 7 bases, leaving 16 bases between them. The CDR3 length is 14 residues. The CDR3 DNA is TGCAGCGTTGAGGCAGCCCCCACGGGGAATGAGCAGTTCTTC. Amino acids: CSVEAAPTGNEQFF.

This chain joins TRBV2 and TRBJ2-1; a possible D gene is TRBD2 (5 bases). The germline V gene has CDR1 SNHLY and CDR2 FYNNEI. V was clipped by 9 bases and J by 7 bases, with 22 bases between them. CDR3 length: 15 residues. The CDR3 here is CASTQVIGGMNEQFF. The CDR3 nucleotides are TGTGCCAGTACCCAGGTCATCGGAGGAATGAATGAGCAGTTCTTC.

This clone was picked up a small number of times. The chain has TRBV7-2 and TRBJ1-1; perhaps TRBD1 as D (6 bases). The CDR3 sequence is 13 residues long. Trimming cost V 7 bases and J 2 bases, with 11 bases left between them. From germline, CDR1 is SGHTA and CDR2 FQGNSA. The CDR3 protein is CASKSGQNTEAFF. In DNA form, the CDR3 reads TGTGCCAGCAAATCGGGACAAAACACTGAAGCTTTCTTT.

The chain uses TRBV5-5 and TRBJ2-7, with a weak D call TRBD2 (6 bases). Trimming shortened V by 2 bases and J by 0 bases, and 9 bases separated the two germline ends. The CDR3 is 14 amino acids. From germline, CDR1 is SGHKS and CDR2 YYEKEE (reference sequence). The CDR3 spells CASSLPGSSYEQYF. The CDR3 DNA is TGTGCCAGCAGCTTACCCGGGAGCTCCTACGAGCAGTACTTC.

This clone was recorded once. The genes are TRBV5-1 and TRBJ2-3; tentatively, D is TRBD2 (6 bases). V shed 0 bases and J shed 2 bases, with 13 bases lying between them. Germline CDR1 reads SGHRS; CDR2 reads YFSETQ. This CDR3 region has 16 residues. Here the CDR3 DNA reads TGCGCCAGCAGCTTGGCCCAGCGGGTCTCCACAGATACGCAGTATTTT. This encodes CASSLAQRVSTDTQYF.